Listed here are 11 T cell receptor beta chains from one sample, sequenced in a study of graft-versus-host responses after intestinal transplantation (dated by TCRdb to the early 2020s). These TCRs' antigens remain unknown. Libraries were constructed by the immunoSEQ multiplex PCR assay. TCRdb's version of the immuneACCESS table is confined to in-frame rearrangements and falls short of the full clone set. An unresolved V gene accounts for under half of the shortfall where checked; the remainder is of unknown origin. This sample holds 60,000 to 65,000 clones; 90% were observed only once. About 1.5% of the sample comes from the top ten. The intended sense of this specimen's time point label: cells obtained before transplantation from donor or recipient. Sequences were derived from unstimulated CD8+ T cells sorted from spleen or lymph node cells, sampled before transplant. The receptor set was obtained from a human donor who was the organ donor for an intestinal transplant.

The rearrangement uses TRBV11-2 and TRBJ2-5; tentatively, D is TRBD1 (5 bases). V lost 4 bases and J lost 3, with 18 bases in between. CDR1 and CDR2 from the germline V gene are SGHAT and FQNNGV. The CDR3 consists of 16 residues. This CDR3 is CASSYSSAGLKETQYF. The CDR3 nucleotides are TGTGCCAGCAGCTACTCATCGGCAGGGCTCAAAGAGACCCAGTACTTC.

V gene TRBV9 combines with J gene TRBJ2-5, with TRBD2 matching 9 bases. CDR3 length: 17 amino acids. The junction had 15 bases not matched to a gene; V was cut back by 8 bases and J by 1 base. Germline lookup yields CDR1 SGDLS and CDR2 YYNGEE. In DNA, the CDR3 is TGTGCCAGTTCCGCCGAGGGGGCGGGAGGGCCCCAAGAGACCCAGTACTTC. It specifies CASSAEGAGGPQETQYF.

The chain has TRBV9 and TRBJ1-5; TRBD1 might be the D (5 bases). Trimming took 1 base from V and 4 from J, leaving 12 bases between them. Germline-derived CDR1 and CDR2 are SGDLS and YYNGEE. This CDR3 is 15 amino acids long. CDR3 in amino acids: CASSVQGRENQPQHF. CDR3 sequence (DNA): TGTGCCAGCAGCGTACAGGGAAGGGAAAATCAGCCCCAGCATTTT.

On this clone: Its ends do not fully match the called genes, so a read error is possible. The gene calls are TRBV29-1 and TRBJ2-3, with TRBD1 identical over 7 bases. The germline V gene encodes CDR1 SQVTM and CDR2 ANQGSEA. The CDR3 runs to 15 residues. The CDR3 DNA reads TGCAGCCTTGACCACCGGGACAGACCAGGAGATACGCAGTATTTT. It specifies CSLDHRDRPGDTQYF.

The chain carries TRBV29-1 and TRBJ1-1, with TRBD1 matching over 9 bases. CDR1 and CDR2 from the germline V gene are SQVTM and ANQGSEA. The CDR3 extends over 14 amino acids. V lost 4 bases and J lost 8; bases outside the gene matches: 11. CDR3 sequence (DNA): TGCAGCGTTGGACCGGGACAGGGAGGTATCGAAGCTTTCTTT. Residues: CSVGPGQGGIEAFF.

The rearrangement joins TRBV5-6 to TRBJ2-5; D is possibly TRBD2 (6 bases). This CDR3 comprises 13 residues. Germline V gene sequence: CDR1 SGHDT, CDR2 YYEEEE. Trimming removed 1 base from V and 5 bases from J, with 9 bases in between. The CDR3 DNA sequence: TGTGCCAGCAGCTTGTCGGGGGTGGAGACCCAGTACTTC. It encodes CASSLSGVETQYF.

The rearrangement links TRBV9 to TRBJ2-2; D gene ambiguous. CDR3 length equals 17 residues. CDR1 and CDR2 from the germline V gene are SGDLS and YYNGEE. Trimming cost V 1 base and J 3 bases, with 16 bases left between them. The CDR3: CASSVSRWALYTGELFF. For the CDR3, the DNA is TGTGCCAGCAGCGTAAGCAGATGGGCCTTATACACCGGGGAGCTGTTTTTT.

This clone showed up just once. J is TRBJ2-5 and V is TRBV7-8, with D hard to call. The J call is uncertain, as TRBJ2-7 better fits the DNA end. The CDR3 has 14 residues. CDR1 is SGHVS, CDR2 FQNEAQ, per germline. The CDR3 sequence: CASSLTGFRYEQYF. CDR3 coding DNA: TGTGCCAGCAGCTTAACCGGGTTCCGCTACGAGCAGTACTTC.

V and J are TRBV12-5 and TRBJ1-4; D is perhaps TRBD1 (5 bases). Germline CDR1 reads LGHNT; CDR2 reads FRNRAP. CDR3 length: 15 amino acids. The germline V and J ends were trimmed by 9 bases and 6 bases, with 20 bases remaining between them. CDR3 in amino acids: CARPIPPWGDEKLFF. CDR3 sequence (DNA): TGTGCTAGACCTATACCCCCATGGGGGGATGAAAAACTGTTTTTT.

The chain has TRBV4-3 and TRBJ2-3, with 11 bases lining up with TRBD2. Trimming cost V 1 base and J 3 bases; bases outside gene matches: 6. The germline V gene encodes CDR1 LGHNA and CDR2 YSLEER. The CDR3 is 17 residues long. In DNA, the CDR3 is TGCGCCAGCAGCCAAGTTACTAGCGGGAGTAGTACAGATACGCAGTATTTT. Amino acid sequence: CASSQVTSGSSTDTQYF.

V and J are TRBV11-2 and TRBJ2-7; D may be TRBD2 (6 bases). V lost 3 bases, J lost 1 base, and 10 bases lay in between. Germline V gives CDR1 SGHAT, CDR2 FQNNGV. The CDR3 runs to 14 residues. The chain's CDR3 is CASSFDAGSYEQYF. The CDR3 region has the DNA TGTGCCAGCAGCTTTGACGCGGGGTCCTACGAGCAGTACTTC.